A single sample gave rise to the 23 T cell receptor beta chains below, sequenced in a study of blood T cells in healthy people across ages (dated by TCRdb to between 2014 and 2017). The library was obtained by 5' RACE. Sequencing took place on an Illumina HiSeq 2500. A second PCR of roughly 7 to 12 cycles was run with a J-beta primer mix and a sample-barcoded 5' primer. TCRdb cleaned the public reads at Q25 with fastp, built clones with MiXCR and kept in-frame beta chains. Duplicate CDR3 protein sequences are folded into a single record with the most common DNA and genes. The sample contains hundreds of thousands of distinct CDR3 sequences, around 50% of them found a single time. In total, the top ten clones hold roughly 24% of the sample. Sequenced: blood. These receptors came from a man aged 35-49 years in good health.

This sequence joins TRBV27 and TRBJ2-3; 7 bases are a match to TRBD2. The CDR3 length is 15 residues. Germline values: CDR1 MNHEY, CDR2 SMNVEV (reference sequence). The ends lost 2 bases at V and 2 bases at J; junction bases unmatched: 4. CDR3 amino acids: CASSLSGKTTDTQYF. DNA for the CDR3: TGTGCCAGCAGTTTAAGCGGGAAAACCACAGATACGCAGTATTTT.

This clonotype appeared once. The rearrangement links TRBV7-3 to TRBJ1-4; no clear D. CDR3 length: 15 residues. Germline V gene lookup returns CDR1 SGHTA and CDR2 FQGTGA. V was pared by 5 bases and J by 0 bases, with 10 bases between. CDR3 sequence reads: CASSHTESTNEKLFF. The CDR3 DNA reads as TGTGCCAGCAGCCATACCGAGTCAACTAATGAAAAACTGTTTTTT.

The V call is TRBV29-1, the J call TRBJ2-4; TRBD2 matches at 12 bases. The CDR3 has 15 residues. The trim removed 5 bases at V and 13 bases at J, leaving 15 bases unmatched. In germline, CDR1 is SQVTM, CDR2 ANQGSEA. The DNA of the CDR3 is TGCAGCGTTTCTAACAGACTAGCGGGAGCTAGGGAGCAGTACTTC. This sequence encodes CSVSNRLAGAREQYF.

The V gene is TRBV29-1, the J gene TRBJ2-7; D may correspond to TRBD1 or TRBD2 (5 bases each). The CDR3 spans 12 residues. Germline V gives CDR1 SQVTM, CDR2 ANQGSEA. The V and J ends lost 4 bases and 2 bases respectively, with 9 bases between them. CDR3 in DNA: TGCAGCGTTGGGGACCCTACCTACGAGCAGTACTTC. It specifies CSVGDPTYEQYF.

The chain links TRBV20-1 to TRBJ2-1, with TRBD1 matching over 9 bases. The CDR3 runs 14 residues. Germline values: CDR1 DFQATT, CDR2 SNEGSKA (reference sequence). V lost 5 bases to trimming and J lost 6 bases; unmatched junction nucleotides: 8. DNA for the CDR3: TGCAGTGCTCCGGGACAGGGTTGGTCCAATGAGCAGTTCTTC. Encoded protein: CSAPGQGWSNEQFF.

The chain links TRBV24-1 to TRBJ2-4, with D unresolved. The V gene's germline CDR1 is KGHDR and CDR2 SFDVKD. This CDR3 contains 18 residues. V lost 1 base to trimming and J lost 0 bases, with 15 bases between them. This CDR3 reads CATSDFCRKRLAKNIQYF. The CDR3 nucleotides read TGTGCCACCAGTGATTTTTGCAGGAAACGACTAGCCAAAAACATTCAGTACTTC.

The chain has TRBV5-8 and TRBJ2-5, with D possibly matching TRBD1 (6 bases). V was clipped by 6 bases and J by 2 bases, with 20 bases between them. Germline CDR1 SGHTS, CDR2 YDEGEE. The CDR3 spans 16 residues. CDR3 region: CASTHLTGNGQETQYF. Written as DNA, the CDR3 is TGTGCCAGCACCCACCTAACAGGGAATGGGCAAGAGACCCAGTACTTC.

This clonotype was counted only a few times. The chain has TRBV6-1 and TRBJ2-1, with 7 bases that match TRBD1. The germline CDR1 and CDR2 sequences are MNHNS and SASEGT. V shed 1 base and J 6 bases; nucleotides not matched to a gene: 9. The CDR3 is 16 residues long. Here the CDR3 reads CASSEGVGQTVNEQFF. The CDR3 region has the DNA TGTGCCAGCAGTGAAGGGGTGGGACAGACGGTCAATGAGCAGTTCTTC.

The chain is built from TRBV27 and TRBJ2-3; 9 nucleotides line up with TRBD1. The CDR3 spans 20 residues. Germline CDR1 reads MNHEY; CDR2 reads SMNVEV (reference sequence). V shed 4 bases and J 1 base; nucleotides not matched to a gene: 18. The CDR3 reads CASSSRRGTGISGGTDTQYF. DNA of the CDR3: TGTGCCAGCAGTTCTCGGCGGGGGACAGGGATAAGCGGTGGCACAGATACGCAGTATTTT.

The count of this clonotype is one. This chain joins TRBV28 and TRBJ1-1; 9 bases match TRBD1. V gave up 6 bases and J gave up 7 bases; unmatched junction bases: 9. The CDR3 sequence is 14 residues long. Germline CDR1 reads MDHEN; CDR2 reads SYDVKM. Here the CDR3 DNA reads TGTGCCAGCAGAAGGGACAGGGTAACATTTGAAGCTTTCTTT. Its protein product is CASRRDRVTFEAFF. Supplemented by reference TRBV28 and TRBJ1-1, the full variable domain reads DVKVTQSSRYLVKRTGEKVFLECVQDMDHENMFWYRQDPGLGLRLIYFSYDVKMKEKGDIPEGYSVSREKKERFSLILESASTNQTSMYLCASRRDRVTFEAFFGQGTRLTVV.

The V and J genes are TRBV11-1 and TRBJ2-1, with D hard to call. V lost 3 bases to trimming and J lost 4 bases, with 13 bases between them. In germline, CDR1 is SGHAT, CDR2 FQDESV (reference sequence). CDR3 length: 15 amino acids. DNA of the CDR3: TGTGCCAGCAGCTTTGACGGGCAGTCTTACAATGAGCAGTTCTTC. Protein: CASSFDGQSYNEQFF.

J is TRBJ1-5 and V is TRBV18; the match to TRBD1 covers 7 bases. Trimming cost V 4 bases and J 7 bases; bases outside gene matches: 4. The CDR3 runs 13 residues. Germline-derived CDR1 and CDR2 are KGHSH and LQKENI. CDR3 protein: CASSQGAEQPQHF. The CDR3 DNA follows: TGTGCCAGCTCACAGGGGGCCGAGCAGCCCCAGCATTTT.

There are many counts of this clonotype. The CDR3 here is CSARDPASGARYF. DNA for the CDR3: TGCAGTGCTAGAGATCCGGCTAGCGGTGCGCGGTATTTT. The chain uses TRBV20-1 and TRBJ2-3; the match to TRBD2 covers 7 bases. After removal of 0 bases from V and 14 bases from J, the junction contained 11 bases not matched to a gene. CDR3 length equals 13 residues. The germline V gene encodes CDR1 DFQATT and CDR2 SNEGSKA (reference sequence).

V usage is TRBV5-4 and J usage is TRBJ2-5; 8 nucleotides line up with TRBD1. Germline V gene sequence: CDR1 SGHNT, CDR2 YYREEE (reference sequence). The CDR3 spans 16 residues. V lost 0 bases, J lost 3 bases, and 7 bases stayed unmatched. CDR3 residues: CASSLASQGAEETQYF. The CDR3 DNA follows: TGTGCCAGCAGCTTGGCCTCCCAGGGGGCTGAAGAGACCCAGTACTTC. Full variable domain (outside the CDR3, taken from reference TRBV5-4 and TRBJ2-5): ETGVTQSPTHLIKTRGQQVTLRCSSQSGHNTVSWYQQALGQGPQFIFQYYREEENGRGNFPPRFSGLQFPNYSSELNVNALELDDSALYLCASSLASQGAEETQYFGPGTRLLVL.

CDR3: CSARSGQNRRSYEQYF. CDR3 nucleotide sequence: TGCAGTGCTAGATCGGGACAGAACAGGAGGTCCTACGAGCAGTACTTC. This chain joins TRBV20-1 and TRBJ2-7; 7 bases align to TRBD1. From germline, CDR1 is DFQATT and CDR2 SNEGSKA (reference sequence). The V gene end was trimmed by 2 bases and the J gene end by 1 base; junction bases not matched to a gene: 11. This CDR3 contains 16 residues.

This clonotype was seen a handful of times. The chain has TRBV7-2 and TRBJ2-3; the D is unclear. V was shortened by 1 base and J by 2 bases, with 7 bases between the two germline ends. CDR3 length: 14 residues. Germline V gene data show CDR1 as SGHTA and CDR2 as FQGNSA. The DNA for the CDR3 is TGTGCCAGCAGCTTAGAGGTATTCACAGATACGCAGTATTTT. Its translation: CASSLEVFTDTQYF.

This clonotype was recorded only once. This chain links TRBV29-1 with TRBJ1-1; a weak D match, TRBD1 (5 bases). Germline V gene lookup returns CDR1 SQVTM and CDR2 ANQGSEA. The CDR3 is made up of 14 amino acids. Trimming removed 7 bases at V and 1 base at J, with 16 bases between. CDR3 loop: CSACREGANTEAFF. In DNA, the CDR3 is TGCAGCGCGTGCAGGGAGGGAGCGAACACTGAAGCTTTCTTT.

The CDR3 sequence: CATSDPKRDLRGKETQYF. Written as DNA, the CDR3 is TGTGCCACCAGTGACCCGAAACGCGATCTGAGGGGGAAAGAGACCCAGTACTTC. The chain combines TRBV24-1 with TRBJ2-5, with D perhaps matching TRBD1 (6 bases). The V gene lost 4 bases and the J gene lost 3 bases, with 23 bases spanning the gap. CDR1 is KGHDR and CDR2 is SFDVKD in the germline V gene. The CDR3 totals 18 residues.

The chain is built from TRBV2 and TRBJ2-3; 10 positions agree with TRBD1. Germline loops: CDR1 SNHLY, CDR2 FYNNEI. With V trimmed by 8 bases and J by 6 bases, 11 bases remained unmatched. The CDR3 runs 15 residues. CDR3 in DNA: TGTGCCAGCGCTACCGGGACAGGGGCACTGGATACGCAGTATTTT. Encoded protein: CASATGTGALDTQYF.

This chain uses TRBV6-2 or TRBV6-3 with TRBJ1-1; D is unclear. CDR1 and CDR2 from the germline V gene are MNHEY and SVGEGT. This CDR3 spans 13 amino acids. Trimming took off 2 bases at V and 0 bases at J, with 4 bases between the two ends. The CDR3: CASSYPVNTEAFF. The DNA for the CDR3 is TGTGCCAGCAGTTACCCAGTGAACACTGAAGCTTTCTTT.

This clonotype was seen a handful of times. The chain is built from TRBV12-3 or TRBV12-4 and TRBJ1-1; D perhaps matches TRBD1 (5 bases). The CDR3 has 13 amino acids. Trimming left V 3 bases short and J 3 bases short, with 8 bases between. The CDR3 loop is CASSFGGYTEAFF. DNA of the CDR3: TGTGCCAGCAGTTTTGGGGGGTACACTGAAGCTTTCTTT.

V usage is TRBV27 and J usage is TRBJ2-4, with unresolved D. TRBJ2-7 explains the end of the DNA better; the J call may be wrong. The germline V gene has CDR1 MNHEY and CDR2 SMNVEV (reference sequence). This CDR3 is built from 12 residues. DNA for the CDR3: TGTGCCAGCAGTCAACAAGGGCTCGAGCAGTACTTC. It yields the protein CASSQQGLEQYF.

The CDR3: CASSSYQRDSYGYTF. The DNA of the CDR3 is TGTGCCAGCAGCTCCTACCAAAGAGATAGCTATGGCTACACCTTC. The chain employs TRBV7-6 and TRBJ1-2, with no clear D. The CDR3 covers 15 residues. V was cut by 4 bases and J by 4 bases, with 16 bases left in between. From germline, CDR1 is SGHVS and CDR2 FNYEAQ.